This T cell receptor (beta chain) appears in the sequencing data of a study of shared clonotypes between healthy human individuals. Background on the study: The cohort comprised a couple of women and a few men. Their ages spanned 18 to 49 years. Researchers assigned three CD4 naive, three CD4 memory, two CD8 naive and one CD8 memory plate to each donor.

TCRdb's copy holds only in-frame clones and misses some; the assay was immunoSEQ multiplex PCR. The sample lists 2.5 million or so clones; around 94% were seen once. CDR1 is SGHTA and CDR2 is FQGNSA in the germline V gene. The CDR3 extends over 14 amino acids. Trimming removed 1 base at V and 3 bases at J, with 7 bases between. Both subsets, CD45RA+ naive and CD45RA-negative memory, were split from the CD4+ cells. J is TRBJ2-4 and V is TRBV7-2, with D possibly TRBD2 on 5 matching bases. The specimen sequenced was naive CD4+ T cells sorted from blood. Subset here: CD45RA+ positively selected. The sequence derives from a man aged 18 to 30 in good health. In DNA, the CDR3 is TGTGCCAGCAGCTTAGACGGGAACAAAAACATTCAGTACTTC. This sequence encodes CASSLDGNKNIQYF.